This entry lists 31 T cell receptor beta chains sequenced from one sample in a study of shared clonotypes between healthy human individuals. The assay was immunoSEQ multiplex PCR, and TCRdb's table has in-frame clones only and misses some. This table holds about 480,000 clones, about 75% found once. The sample comprised PBMCs. All receptors come from a woman aged 35 to 49 in good health. Some clones in this sample may be carry-over from other donors' samples.

The CDR3 nucleotides are TGTGCCAGCGGCCAAACGAGGACCTCCGTGGATACTGAAGCTTTCTTT. This translates into CASGQTRTSVDTEAFF. V gene TRBV2 combines with J gene TRBJ1-1; D ambiguous. CDR1 SNHLY and CDR2 FYNNEI come from the germline V gene. V dropped 8 bases and J dropped 5 bases, with 24 bases sitting between them. CDR3 length: 16 residues.

V usage is TRBV30 and J usage is TRBJ1-5; tentatively, D is TRBD1 (6 bases). The V gene lost 3 bases and the J gene lost 2 bases, with 14 bases spanning the gap. CDR1 GTSNPN and CDR2 SVGIG come from the germline V gene (reference sequence). This CDR3 is built from 15 residues. As DNA, the CDR3 is TGTGCCTGGAGCCTGGGGGGCGATGGCAATCAGCCCCAGCATTTT. Translated: CAWSLGGDGNQPQHF.

V usage is TRBV7-8 and J usage is TRBJ1-1, with D possibly TRBD1 on 5 matching bases. The CDR3 totals 13 residues. From germline, CDR1 is SGHVS and CDR2 FQNEAQ. V dropped 2 bases and J dropped 3 bases, with 7 bases sitting between them. The CDR3 reads CASSLSGYTEAFF. In nucleotides, the CDR3 is TGTGCCAGCAGCTTATCAGGGTACACTGAAGCTTTCTTT.

The chain combines TRBV28 with TRBJ1-2; weak D call: TRBD1 (6 bases). This CDR3 has 15 residues. Looked up from germline, CDR1 is MDHEN and CDR2 is SYDVKM. The V end lost 2 bases, the J end lost 4 bases, and 14 bases lay between the germline ends. The CDR3 is CASSLRGGPGYGYTF. Written as DNA, the CDR3 is TGTGCCAGCAGTTTACGAGGGGGGCCGGGCTATGGCTACACCTTC.

The rearrangement uses TRBV18 and TRBJ1-5; 9 positions agree with TRBD1. Germline values: CDR1 KGHSH, CDR2 LQKENI. This CDR3 region has 16 residues. V lost 0 bases to trimming and J lost 6 bases; unmatched junction nucleotides: 6. The DNA for the CDR3 is TGTGCCAGCTCACCACCGGGACAGGGAGTCGGTCAGCCCCAGCATTTT. This translates into CASSPPGQGVGQPQHF. The variable domain in full, with the rest retrieved from reference TRBV18 and TRBJ1-5, is NAGVMQNPRHLVRRRGQEARLRCSPMKGHSHVYWYRQLPEEGLKFMVYLQKENIIDESGMPKERFSAEFPKEGPSILRIQQVVRGDSAAYFCASSPPGQGVGQPQHFGDGTRLSIL.

On this clone: This likely came from a read error, as a far larger clone is one base away. Distinct nucleotide sequences in the sample also encode this CDR3. The rearrangement uses TRBV7-3 and TRBJ2-2; D remains unclear. CDR3 length: 14 residues. Germline V gene data show CDR1 as SGHTA and CDR2 as FQGTGA. V was shortened by 2 bases and J by 1 base, with 5 bases between the two germline ends. CDR3 sequence: CASSLLGNTGELFF. As DNA, the CDR3 is TGTGCCAGCAGCTTATTGGGGAACACCGGGGAGCTGTTTTTT.

The J gene is TRBJ1-1, the V gene TRBV5-6; D is unclear. The CDR3 covers 14 residues. Germline V gene lookup returns CDR1 SGHDT and CDR2 YYEEEE. V dropped 2 bases and J dropped 5 bases, with 13 bases sitting between them. The CDR3 is CASSFRGYMTEAFF. Written as DNA, the CDR3 is TGTGCCAGCAGCTTCCGAGGGTACATGACTGAAGCTTTCTTT.

The rearrangement uses TRBV28 and TRBJ1-6; 8 bases map to TRBD1. Germline V gene lookup returns CDR1 MDHEN and CDR2 SYDVKM. CDR3 length: 14 amino acids. The V and J ends lost 4 bases and 10 bases, in that order; junction bases with no gene match: 6. The chain's CDR3 is CASSWGRGQSPLHF. For the CDR3, the DNA is TGTGCCAGCAGTTGGGGCAGGGGGCAATCACCCCTCCACTTT. The complete variable domain, with remaining parts taken from reference TRBV28 and TRBJ1-6, reads DVKVTQSSRYLVKRTGEKVFLECVQDMDHENMFWYRQDPGLGLRLIYFSYDVKMKEKGDIPEGYSVSREKKERFSLILESASTNQTSMYLCASSWGRGQSPLHFGNGTRLTVT.

On this clone: The same CDR3 is also encoded by other DNA sequences in this sample. The chain combines TRBV19 with TRBJ1-5; 8 bases fit TRBD1. The CDR3 covers 15 residues. Trimming took 3 bases from V and 2 from J; bases not matched to a gene: 3. Germline-derived CDR1 and CDR2 are LNHDA and SQIVND (reference sequence). This CDR3 reads CASSISGQGNQPQHF. CDR3 sequence (DNA): TGTGCCAGTAGTATCTCGGGACAGGGCAATCAGCCCCAGCATTTT.

The chain carries TRBV5-1 and TRBJ2-7; TRBD1 might be the D (5 bases). Germline CDR1 reads SGHRS; CDR2 reads YFSETQ. V lost 4 bases to trimming and J lost 5 bases, with 13 bases between them. The length of the CDR3 is 13 residues. For the CDR3, the DNA is TGCGCCAGCAGCGTTCAGGGAACGGACGAGCAGTACTTC. Protein product: CASSVQGTDEQYF. The variable domain in full, completed from reference TRBV5-1 and TRBJ2-7, reads KAGVTQTPRYLIKTRGQQVTLSCSPISGHRSVSWYQQTPGQGLQFLFEYFSETQRNKGNFPGRFSGRQFSNSRSEMNVSTLELGDSALYLCASSVQGTDEQYFGPGTRLTVT.

This clone has only a few counts. This chain uses TRBV28 with TRBJ2-1, with 9 bases lining up with TRBD1. Germline V gene lookup returns CDR1 MDHEN and CDR2 SYDVKM. J lost 6 bases, V lost 9 bases, and 21 bases had no gene match. The CDR3 consists of 18 residues. The CDR3 nucleotides are TGTGCCAGTTCTGAACAGGGGGCATCGCGGGAGTTGCCCAATGAGCAGTTCTTC. It translates to CASSEQGASRELPNEQFF.

This clone was seen a single time. The chain has TRBV4-2 and TRBJ2-7; 7 nucleotides agree with TRBD2. The V and J ends lost 0 bases and 6 bases, in that order; junction bases with no gene match: 11. The CDR3 totals 16 residues. Germline CDR1 and CDR2: LGHNA and YNFKEQ. CDR3 in amino acids: CASSQDPGRSWSEQYF. CDR3 DNA: TGTGCCAGCAGCCAAGATCCCGGGAGGTCGTGGAGCGAGCAGTACTTC.

V usage is TRBV11-2 and J usage is TRBJ1-1, with no clear D. Germline CDR1 is SGHAT and CDR2 is FQNNGV. The V gene lost 3 bases and the J gene lost 5 bases, with 4 bases spanning the gap. CDR3 length: 11 amino acids. The CDR3 DNA is TGTGCCAGCAGCTTTTGGACTGAAGCTTTCTTT. Its protein is CASSFWTEAFF.

This clone is a singleton in its sample. This chain joins TRBV7-9 and TRBJ2-2, with 8 bases aligning to TRBD1. This CDR3 spans 15 amino acids. Germline V lookup: CDR1 SEHNR, CDR2 FQNEAQ (reference sequence). The V and J ends lost 1 base and 10 bases, in that order; junction bases with no gene match: 8. As DNA, the CDR3 is TGTGCCAGCAGCTTAGGTGGGGGACAGGATGTGGAGCTGTTTTTT. Translation: CASSLGGGQDVELFF.

CDR3 DNA sequence: TGTGCCAGCAGCTGGGATGCCAACAATGAGCAGTTCTTC. Its protein is CASSWDANNEQFF. The chain employs TRBV27 and TRBJ2-1; D is ambiguous. The germline V and J ends were trimmed by 6 bases and 5 bases, with 11 bases remaining between them. CDR1 and CDR2 (germline): MNHEY, SMNVEV (reference sequence). This CDR3 is 13 amino acids long.

This clone has just a few counts. The chain is built from TRBV27 and TRBJ2-3; a possible D gene is TRBD2 (6 bases). Germline assignment: CDR1 MNHEY and CDR2 SMNVEV (reference sequence). The CDR3 totals 13 residues. Trimming removed 10 bases from V and 1 base from J, with 12 bases in between. The CDR3 region is CAISRRGTDTQYF. In DNA form, the CDR3 reads TGTGCCATTTCTAGGAGGGGCACAGATACGCAGTATTTT.

The rearrangement joins TRBV5-4 to TRBJ2-1; weak D call: TRBD2 (5 bases). V lost 2 bases to trimming and J lost 0 bases, with 12 bases between them. The CDR3 is made up of 16 amino acids. Germline CDR1 and CDR2: SGHNT and YYREEE (reference sequence). CDR3 protein: CASSFDGMSSYNEQFF. The CDR3 coding sequence is TGTGCCAGCAGCTTCGACGGGATGAGCTCCTACAATGAGCAGTTCTTC.

The CDR3: CAWDSGRGLEQFF. The CDR3 DNA sequence: TGTGCCTGGGATAGCGGGAGGGGTCTTGAGCAGTTCTTC. This rearrangement joins TRBV30 to TRBJ2-1, with TRBD2 matching over 11 bases. Germline V lookup: CDR1 GTSNPN, CDR2 SVGIG (reference sequence). V lost 5 bases and J lost 9; bases outside the gene matches: 6. The CDR3 sequence is 13 residues long. Full variable domain (missing parts from reference TRBV30 and TRBJ2-1): SQTIHQWPATLVQPVGSPLSLECTVEGTSNPNLYWYRQAAGRGLQLLFYSVGIGQISSEVPQNLSASRPQDRQFILSSKKLLLSDSGFYLCAWDSGRGLEQFFGPGTRLTVL.

V gene TRBV5-4 combines with J gene TRBJ1-1; the match to TRBD1 covers 7 bases. Unmatched junction bases numbered 4, after V lost 0 bases and J lost 8 bases. In germline, CDR1 is SGHNT, CDR2 YYREEE (reference sequence). The CDR3 runs 13 residues. The CDR3 sequence is CASSLDPGGEAFF. CDR3 DNA: TGTGCCAGCAGCTTGGACCCAGGGGGGGAAGCTTTCTTT.

The V call is TRBV7-2, the J call TRBJ1-4, with 9 bases aligning to TRBD1. J lost 10 bases, V lost 2 bases, and 11 bases had no gene match. CDR3 length: 16 amino acids. Germline V CDR1 and CDR2: SGHTA, FQGNSA. The CDR3 here is CASSLQTGQGGGKLFF. The DNA for the CDR3 is TGTGCCAGCAGCTTACAGACGGGACAGGGTGGTGGAAAACTGTTTTTT.

This chain joins TRBV7-8 and TRBJ1-2; 7 nucleotides align to TRBD1. Germline V CDR1 and CDR2: SGHVS, FQNEAQ. This CDR3 is 15 amino acids long. The V segment lost 3 bases and the J segment 4 bases; nucleotides outside the gene matches: 8. CDR3 sequence reads: CASSLTGQAPYGYTF. CDR3 sequence (DNA): TGTGCCAGCAGCTTGACCGGACAGGCTCCCTATGGCTACACCTTC.

V usage is TRBV7-9 and J usage is TRBJ2-7; 7 positions match TRBD1. Germline assignment: CDR1 SEHNR and CDR2 FQNEAQ (reference sequence). V lost 1 base to trimming and J lost 3 bases; unmatched junction nucleotides: 3. This CDR3 is built from 14 residues. CDR3 in amino acids: CASSLGGQFYEQYF. CDR3 nucleotides: TGTGCCAGCAGCTTAGGGGGACAGTTCTACGAGCAGTACTTC.

Details on this clone: One end of the junction varies from germline; a read error may be responsible. The chain has TRBV7-3 and TRBJ1-3; TRBD1 aligns across 9 bases. Per the germline V gene, CDR1 is SGHTA and CDR2 is FQGTGA. The CDR3 has 15 residues. DNA of the CDR3: TGTGCCAGCAGCCCTGGACAGGGGAGAGGAAACGCCATATATTTT. It is translated as CASSPGQGRGNAIYF.

The gene calls are TRBV5-1 and TRBJ2-1, with 8 bases fitting TRBD2. The V gene's germline CDR1 is SGHRS and CDR2 YFSETQ. The junction had 6 bases not matched to a gene; V was cut back by 0 bases and J by 4 bases. This CDR3 region has 16 residues. CDR3 DNA: TGCGCCAGCAGCTTGGTGGCTAGCGGGCTTTACAATGAGCAGTTCTTC. Its protein is CASSLVASGLYNEQFF.

This chain uses TRBV25-1 with TRBJ2-6; no firm D call. The germline V and J ends were trimmed by 3 bases and 0 bases, with 3 bases remaining between them. Per the germline V gene, CDR1 is MGHDK and CDR2 is SYGVNS. The CDR3 spans 14 residues. CDR3 DNA: TGTGCCAGCAGTGACAGCTCTGGGGCCAACGTCCTGACTTTC. As protein: CASSDSSGANVLTF.

Concerning this clone itself: Sequence at one end of the junction differs from germline and may be a read error. J is TRBJ2-2 and V is TRBV5-6; 15 nucleotides agree with TRBD2. Germline CDR1 and CDR2: SGHDT and YYEEEE. This CDR3 has 16 amino acids. The CDR3 region is CASSFRTSGRAGELFF. The CDR3 DNA follows: TGTGCCAGCAGCTTCAGGACTAGCGGGAGGGCCGGAGAGCTGTTTTTT.

The chain combines TRBV13 with TRBJ2-5; maybe TRBD1 (5 bases). The J call is uncertain, as TRBJ2-7 better fits the DNA end. The CDR3 is 14 residues long. Germline CDR1 and CDR2: PRHDT and FYEKMQ (reference sequence). The chain's CDR3 is CASSLRGHYYEQYF. Here the CDR3 DNA reads TGTGCCAGCAGCTTAAGGGGCCACTACTACGAGCAGTACTTC.

The chain links TRBV5-1 to TRBJ2-7; D is undetermined. This CDR3 comprises 13 residues. Per germline, CDR1 SGHRS and CDR2 YFSETQ. Trimming removed 2 bases at V and 1 base at J, with 7 bases between. The CDR3 nucleotides read TGCGCCAGCAGCTTTTATGCTTCCTACGAGCAGTACTTC. Protein: CASSFYASYEQYF.

The chain uses TRBV7-9 and TRBJ2-2, with D perhaps assigned TRBD1 or TRBD2 (5 bases each). Trimming took 5 bases from V and 6 from J, leaving 10 bases between them. CDR3 length: 13 amino acids. Germline lookup yields CDR1 SEHNR and CDR2 FQNEAQ (reference sequence). CDR3 coding DNA: TGTGCCAGCAGCGTGGGGGTCGCCGGGGAGCTGTTTTTT. It encodes CASSVGVAGELFF. The full variable domain, with the rest looked up from reference TRBV7-9 and TRBJ2-2, is DTGVSQNPRHKITKRGQNVTFRCDPISEHNRLYWYRQTLGQGPEFLTYFQNEAQLEKSRLLSDRFSAERPKGSFSTLEIQRTEQGDSAMYLCASSVGVAGELFFGEGSRLTVL.

CDR3 nucleotides: TGTGCCAGCAGCCGGGGAGGGCAGTACAATGAGCAGTTCTTC. Translation gives CASSRGGQYNEQFF. The V and J genes are TRBV27 and TRBJ2-1; the match to TRBD2 covers 7 bases. The CDR3 contains 14 residues. The germline V gene has CDR1 MNHEY and CDR2 SMNVEV (reference sequence). J lost 4 bases, V lost 6 bases, and 6 bases had no gene match.

The chain has TRBV7-8 and TRBJ2-7; 16 positions match TRBD2. V shed 0 bases, J shed 5 bases, and the junction held 1 base outside the gene matches. CDR3 length: 16 amino acids. Germline loops: CDR1 SGHVS, CDR2 FQNEAQ. This chain's CDR3 is CASSLAGTSGRDEQYF. For the CDR3, the DNA is TGTGCCAGCAGCTTAGCGGGGACTAGCGGGAGGGACGAGCAGTACTTC.